These T cell receptor beta chains were read from a single sample in a study of PD-1 blockade in classical Hodgkin lymphoma. Repertoires were generated with immunoSEQ multiplex PCR, while TCRdb's copy carries only in-frame clones and drops some. The repertoire holds about 19,000 clones, with around 89% as singletons. Sequencing was performed on CD8+ T cells from blood, taken before the fourth cycle of nivolumab. Every receptor here comes from a human donor with classical Hodgkin lymphoma. Each CDR3 is given with its conserved first and last residue. D genes are given only for firm matches. Size is omitted from some rows. Given values are once, few, many or a class for expanded clones.

V gene: TRBV6-6
clone size: -
D gene: -
J gene: TRBJ1-1
CDR3 DNA: TGTGCCAGCAGTTACTCGAAAGCACACGGGCTTGAAGCTTTCTTT
CDR3 protein: CASSYSKAHGLEAFF

V gene: TRBV6-5
clone size: -
D gene: TRBD1
J gene: TRBJ1-4
CDR3 DNA: TGTGCCAGCAGTTACTCTCAGGGGGATGAAAAACTGTTTTTT
CDR3 protein: CASSYSQGDEKLFF

V gene: TRBV4-2
clone size: -
D gene: -
J gene: TRBJ2-4
CDR3 DNA: TGTGCCAGCAGCCAAGATAGGCGGTTCGAGGCCAAAAACATTCAGTACTTC
CDR3 protein: CASSQDRRFEAKNIQYF

V gene: TRBV27
clone size: -
D gene: -
J gene: TRBJ1-4
CDR3 DNA: TGTGCCAGCAGGCTCAGAAGCCGGGGAGAAAAACTGTTTTTT
CDR3 protein: CASRLRSRGEKLFF

V gene: TRBV27
clone size: -
D gene: TRBD1
J gene: TRBJ1-2
CDR3 DNA: TGTGCCAGCAGTTTATCACGAACAGGGGCGAGGAATGGCTACACCTTC
CDR3 protein: CASSLSRTGARNGYTF

V gene: TRBV5-4
clone size: -
D gene: -
J gene: TRBJ2-5
CDR3 DNA: TGTGCCAGCAGCTTGGAAGTTTGGGGGACCCAGTACTTC
CDR3 protein: CASSLEVWGTQYF

V gene: TRBV28
clone size: -
D gene: -
J gene: TRBJ1-2
CDR3 DNA: TGTGCCAGCAGTTCAGACAGGAACTATGGCTACACCTTC
CDR3 protein: CASSSDRNYGYTF

V gene: TRBV14
clone size: -
D gene: TRBD2
J gene: TRBJ2-7
CDR3 DNA: TGTGCCAGCAGCCCCTCCGGACTAGCGGGTCTGTCTGGGGAGCAGTACTTC
CDR3 protein: CASSPSGLAGLSGEQYF

V gene: TRBV28
clone size: -
D gene: TRBD2
J gene: TRBJ2-2
CDR3 DNA: TGTGCCAGCAGTTTATTAAGAATAGCGGGAGGTTTTGGGGAGCTGTTTTTT
CDR3 protein: CASSLLRIAGGFGELFF

V gene: TRBV28
clone size: -
D gene: -
J gene: TRBJ1-4
CDR3 DNA: TGTGCCAGCAGTGGGTTTCGGGGGGCGGAGAATGAAAAACTGTTTTTT
CDR3 protein: CASSGFRGAENEKLFF

V gene: TRBV27
clone size: -
D gene: -
J gene: TRBJ2-7
CDR3 DNA: TGTGCCAGCAGTTTAAATGGACCCGGGGAGCAGTACTTC
CDR3 protein: CASSLNGPGEQYF

V gene: TRBV30
clone size: -
D gene: TRBD1
J gene: TRBJ2-5
CDR3 DNA: TGTGCCTGGGACCCGGGACAGCAAGAGACCCAGTACTTC
CDR3 protein: CAWDPGQQETQYF

V gene: TRBV28
clone size: once
D gene: -
J gene: TRBJ1-1
CDR3 DNA: TGTGCCAGCAGTCCAGGGGTGACTGAAGCTTTCTTT
CDR3 protein: CASSPGVTEAFF

V gene: TRBV19
clone size: -
D gene: -
J gene: TRBJ1-3
CDR3 DNA: TGTGCCAGTAGAGAGGGGGGCCACTCTGGAAACACCATATATTTT
CDR3 protein: CASREGGHSGNTIYF

V gene: TRBV4-1
clone size: -
D gene: -
J gene: TRBJ2-5
CDR3 DNA: TGCGCCAGCAGCCAAGAACCTCAGGCAGGGGAGACCCAGTACTTC
CDR3 protein: CASSQEPQAGETQYF

V gene: TRBV5-1
clone size: once
D gene: TRBD2
J gene: TRBJ2-7
CDR3 DNA: TGCGCCAGCAGCTTGTATCCAGGAGGAACCGGGGGGGGAGTAACCGAGCAGTACTTC
CDR3 protein: CASSLYPGGTGGGVTEQYF

V gene: TRBV27
clone size: once
D gene: TRBD2
J gene: TRBJ2-5
CDR3 DNA: TGTGCCAGCAGTTTCCTTAGCGGGAGGGAGACCCAGTACTTC
CDR3 protein: CASSFLSGRETQYF

V gene: TRBV5-1
clone size: -
D gene: -
J gene: TRBJ1-3
CDR3 DNA: TGCGCCAGCAGCCCAGGAAACACCATATATTTT
CDR3 protein: CASSPGNTIYF

V gene: TRBV2
clone size: -
D gene: -
J gene: TRBJ2-7
CDR3 DNA: TGTGCCAGCAGTCCCTCCCCAGATACCGGGGCATCCTACGAGCAGTACTTC
CDR3 protein: CASSPSPDTGASYEQYF

V gene: TRBV27
clone size: -
D gene: -
J gene: TRBJ2-1
CDR3 DNA: TGTGCCAGCAGTTTATCCTCAGAAAGCTCCTACAATGAGCAGTTCTTC
CDR3 protein: CASSLSSESSYNEQFF

V gene: TRBV6-6
clone size: once
D gene: TRBD2
J gene: TRBJ2-1
CDR3 DNA: TGTGCCAGCAGTTTAAAGCGGGATCCCATCCCCAATGAGCAGTTCTTC
CDR3 protein: CASSLKRDPIPNEQFF

V gene: TRBV28
clone size: -
D gene: TRBD1
J gene: TRBJ1-1
CDR3 DNA: TGTGCCAGCAGTTTCCGACAGGGCTCTGAAGCTTTCTTT
CDR3 protein: CASSFRQGSEAFF

V gene: TRBV4-1
clone size: -
D gene: -
J gene: TRBJ1-5
CDR3 DNA: TGCGCCAGCAGCCAAGATCCCGTAAATCAGCCCCAGCATTTT
CDR3 protein: CASSQDPVNQPQHF

V gene: TRBV5-4
clone size: -
D gene: -
J gene: TRBJ1-1
CDR3 DNA: TGTGCCAGCAAGATCCTTGGGGGGGGCACTGAAGCTTTCTTT
CDR3 protein: CASKILGGGTEAFF

V gene: TRBV28
clone size: -
D gene: -
J gene: TRBJ2-5
CDR3 DNA: TGTGCCAGCAGTTTACCTGCCTGGGAGGTACAAGAGACCCAGTACTTC
CDR3 protein: CASSLPAWEVQETQYF

V gene: TRBV6-5
clone size: -
D gene: TRBD1
J gene: TRBJ1-4
CDR3 DNA: TGTGCCAGCACGATGAGCAGGGGGCATGGTGAAAAACTGTTTTTT
CDR3 protein: CASTMSRGHGEKLFF

V gene: TRBV28
clone size: -
D gene: -
J gene: TRBJ1-1
CDR3 DNA: TGTGCCAGCAGTCCGAACAGGGAGGCTTTCTTT
CDR3 protein: CASSPNREAFF

V gene: TRBV6-1
clone size: -
D gene: -
J gene: TRBJ2-3
CDR3 DNA: TGTGCCAGCAGTGAATTGGTCGGGACTAGCACAGATACGCAGTATTTT
CDR3 protein: CASSELVGTSTDTQYF

V gene: TRBV9
clone size: -
D gene: -
J gene: TRBJ1-3
CDR3 DNA: TGTGCCAGCAGCGTAGAGGGGGATCACGGAAACACCATATATTTT
CDR3 protein: CASSVEGDHGNTIYF

V gene: TRBV28
clone size: few
D gene: -
J gene: TRBJ1-2
CDR3 DNA: TGTGCCAGCACCATCACGGGGGCTAACTATGGCTACACCTTC
CDR3 protein: CASTITGANYGYTF

V gene: TRBV6-5
clone size: -
D gene: -
J gene: TRBJ2-7
CDR3 DNA: TGTGCCAGCAATCCAGGGGATTTTCCCTACGAGCAGTACTTC
CDR3 protein: CASNPGDFPYEQYF

V gene: TRBV30
clone size: once
D gene: TRBD2
J gene: TRBJ2-1
CDR3 DNA: TGTGCCTGGAAATTGCTGGGACTAGCGGGGAACGGGGAGCAGTTCTTC
CDR3 protein: CAWKLLGLAGNGEQFF

V gene: TRBV27
clone size: -
D gene: -
J gene: TRBJ1-4
CDR3 DNA: TGTGCCAGCAGTTTATGGGGGAGACTAACAACTAATGAAAAACTGTTTTTT
CDR3 protein: CASSLWGRLTTNEKLFF

V gene: TRBV6-1
clone size: -
D gene: -
J gene: TRBJ1-2
CDR3 DNA: TGTGCCAGCAGTGATATTGGGCGGCAGAAATTCTATGGCTACACCTTC
CDR3 protein: CASSDIGRQKFYGYTF

V gene: TRBV29-1
clone size: -
D gene: -
J gene: TRBJ1-1
CDR3 DNA: TGCAGCGTTGGGCGGGTGAACACTGAAGCTTTCTTT
CDR3 protein: CSVGRVNTEAFF

V gene: TRBV4-1
clone size: -
D gene: -
J gene: TRBJ2-7
CDR3 DNA: TGCGCCAGCAGCCAAGAACAGGGAAGCTCCTACGAGCAGTACTTC
CDR3 protein: CASSQEQGSSYEQYF

V gene: TRBV28
clone size: once
D gene: -
J gene: TRBJ1-5
CDR3 DNA: TGTGCCAGCAGCCTCGACTGGGGGGATCAGCCCCAGCATTTT
CDR3 protein: CASSLDWGDQPQHF

V gene: TRBV6-5
clone size: -
D gene: TRBD2
J gene: TRBJ2-1
CDR3 DNA: TGTGCCAGCAGTTACTCCTGCGGGAGGGCCTCGGATGAGCAGTTCTTC
CDR3 protein: CASSYSCGRASDEQFF

V gene: TRBV27
clone size: -
D gene: TRBD2
J gene: TRBJ2-7
CDR3 DNA: TGTGCCAGCAGGCGGCGGGGTGGGGGGGGACGCGAGCAGTACTTC
CDR3 protein: CASRRRGGGGREQYF

V gene: TRBV27
clone size: once
D gene: TRBD1
J gene: TRBJ2-7
CDR3 DNA: TGTGCGACAGGGCAGTACGAGCAGTACTTC
CDR3 protein: CATGQYEQYF

V gene: TRBV19
clone size: -
D gene: -
J gene: TRBJ1-1
CDR3 DNA: TGTGCCAGTAGTATAGAGGCCATATTGAACACTGAAGCTTTCTTT
CDR3 protein: CASSIEAILNTEAFF

V gene: TRBV19
clone size: -
D gene: TRBD1
J gene: TRBJ1-1
CDR3 DNA: TGTGCCAGTACGGGACAGGGGTCCACTGAAGCTTTCTTT
CDR3 protein: CASTGQGSTEAFF

V gene: TRBV19
clone size: -
D gene: -
J gene: TRBJ2-1
CDR3 DNA: TGTGCCAGTAGTATAGGGGGGCGGAATGAGCAGTTCTTC
CDR3 protein: CASSIGGRNEQFF

V gene: TRBV5-5
clone size: few
D gene: -
J gene: TRBJ1-1
CDR3 DNA: TGTGCCAGCAGCCCCGGGCCCCCCGAAGCTTTCTTT
CDR3 protein: CASSPGPPEAFF

V gene: TRBV29-1
clone size: -
D gene: TRBD1
J gene: TRBJ2-7
CDR3 DNA: TGCAGCGTCGCCCTGGGGGACAGGGGGGTCTACGAGCAGTACTTC
CDR3 protein: CSVALGDRGVYEQYF

V gene: TRBV7-8
clone size: few
D gene: -
J gene: TRBJ2-1
CDR3 DNA: TGTGCCAGCAGCCCGGTCGGTGGTGAGCAGTTCTTC
CDR3 protein: CASSPVGGEQFF

V gene: TRBV28
clone size: -
D gene: -
J gene: TRBJ2-7
CDR3 DNA: TGTGCCAGCACCCAGGCTACAGGGACGGGCGAGCAGTACTTC
CDR3 protein: CASTQATGTGEQYF

V gene: TRBV16
clone size: -
D gene: -
J gene: TRBJ1-2
CDR3 DNA: TGTGCCAGCAGCCAATCCGTACACACCGGCGGCTATGGCTACACCTTC
CDR3 protein: CASSQSVHTGGYGYTF

V gene: TRBV7-9
clone size: -
D gene: TRBD1
J gene: TRBJ2-7
CDR3 DNA: TGTGCCAGCAGCGCCCAGACAGGGCCATCCTACGAGCAGTACTTC
CDR3 protein: CASSAQTGPSYEQYF

V gene: TRBV7-9
clone size: -
D gene: TRBD1
J gene: TRBJ1-1
CDR3 DNA: TGTGCCAGCAGCCCGCCCGGGACAGGGGTACCTGAAGCTTTCTTT
CDR3 protein: CASSPPGTGVPEAFF

V gene: TRBV9
clone size: -
D gene: -
J gene: TRBJ2-7
CDR3 DNA: TGTGCCAGCAGCGTAGGGCGCGAAGGAATTTACGAGCAGTACTTC
CDR3 protein: CASSVGREGIYEQYF

V gene: TRBV5-6
clone size: -
D gene: -
J gene: TRBJ1-4
CDR3 DNA: TGTGCCAGCAGCCTGCACGAGGGGGAAAAACTGTTTTTT
CDR3 protein: CASSLHEGEKLFF